This TCR beta chain was captured by sequencing in a study of blood T cell repertoires in COVID-19. Study in general: There were acute and convalescent COVID-19 samples, and they came from the United States, Italy and Spain. T cells, B-cell-depleted T cells, or PBMCs provided the cDNA or gDNA that served as material.

Methods used by the authors: Reference gene primer amplification gave nucleated cell count estimates. The repertoire was sequenced with immunoSEQ multiplex PCR; TCRdb's copy has only in-frame clones and lacks some. The DNA was the basis for D and trimming; V, J and clone size are from that table. The sample yields hundreds of thousands of clones, around 83% seen once. CDR3 length: 14 amino acids. Germline V gene lookup returns CDR1 SGHNT and CDR2 YENEEA. Trimming removed 0 bases from V and 6 bases from J, with 12 bases in between. The chain is built from TRBV11-3 and TRBJ2-7; D might be TRBD2 (5 bases). The sequenced material came from peripheral blood. The receptor's source is a man older than 75 with acute or convalescent COVID-19. The CDR3 nucleotides read TGTGCCAGCAGCTTAGATTCTTCTAGCCGCGAGCAGTACTTC. Amino acids: CASSLDSSSREQYF.